What follows is one T cell receptor beta chain and its context. This sample was taken from a study of T cell changes during pregnancy in multiple sclerosis. This CDR3 region has 15 residues. Germline V gene sequence: CDR1 MGHRA, CDR2 YSYEKL. V was cut by 4 bases and J by 0 bases, with 13 bases left in between. Produced via immunoSEQ multiplex PCR; TCRdb's table is partial and in-frame only. The table lists approximately 100,000 clones, 92% of them singletons, with around 0.92% in the top ten. The material sequenced was peripheral blood, taken after pregnancy. This clonotype originated in a female donor with multiple sclerosis, enrolled in a pregnancy study. The chain combines TRBV4-1 with TRBJ2-7, with D maybe TRBD1 (5 bases). CDR3: CASSRGTTGSYEQYF. The CDR3 nucleotides read TGCGCCAGCAGCCGGGGAACCACAGGCTCCTACGAGCAGTACTTC.